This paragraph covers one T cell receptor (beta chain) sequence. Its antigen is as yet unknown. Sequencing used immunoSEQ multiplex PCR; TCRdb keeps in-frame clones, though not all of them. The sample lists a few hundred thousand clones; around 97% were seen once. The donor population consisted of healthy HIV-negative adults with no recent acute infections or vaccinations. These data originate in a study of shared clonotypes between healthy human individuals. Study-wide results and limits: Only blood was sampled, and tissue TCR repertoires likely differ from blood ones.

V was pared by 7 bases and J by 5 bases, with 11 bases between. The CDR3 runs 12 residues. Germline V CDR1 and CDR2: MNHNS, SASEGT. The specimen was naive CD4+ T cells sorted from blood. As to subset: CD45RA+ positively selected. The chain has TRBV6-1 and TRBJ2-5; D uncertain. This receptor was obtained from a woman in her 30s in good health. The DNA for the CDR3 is TGTGCCAGCATTACGGGTAGGGAGACCCAGTACTTC. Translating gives CASITGRETQYF.